This record covers a single T cell receptor (beta chain). The data derive from a study of response to subunit inactivated influenza vaccine. A single record per CDR3 protein comes from TCRdb applying MiXCR to the RT-PCR reads. The repertoire holds roughly 550,000 distinct CDR3 sequences, approximately 24% seen once, with roughly 2.8% in the top ten. Germline assignment: CDR1 SNHLY and CDR2 FYNNEI. CDR3 size: 14 residues. The V gene end was trimmed by 7 bases and the J gene end by 7 bases; junction bases not matched to a gene: 8. This sample also appeared in a second study, on T cells expressing NK-cell markers. This second study notes: A 5'RACE template switching approach incorporating UMIs was used to make TCR beta cDNA. Seven of the eight sequenced donors were classified as HCMV-seropositive, and one was classified as seronegative.

This sequence was found in a man aged 50-60 years who received an inactivated influenza vaccine. The chain is built from TRBV2 and TRBJ1-4; 8 bases agree with TRBD1. Specimen: CD4+ T cells sorted from PBMCs, collected approximately 12 days after vaccination. CDR3 protein: CASTDRTGLEKLFF. The CDR3 DNA reads as TGTGCCAGCACGGACCGGACAGGGCTTGAAAAACTGTTTTTT.